The 8 T cell receptor beta chains listed next were all sequenced from one sample in a study of beta chain features in type 1 diabetes. These TCRs are of unknown antigen specificity. Expressed TCRB transcripts were sequenced because the entire RNA isolate underwent reverse transcription. Profiling relied on immunoSEQ multiplex PCR, and the TCRdb table lists in-frame clones only, not all of them. The top ten clones hold about 0.014% of a sample with about 280,000 clones, approximately 16% of them seen once. The study, taken as a whole, reports: For Type 1 diabetes patients, all four CD4+ subsets carried TCRB CDR3s that were moderately but significantly shorter.

The specimen was naive CD4+ T cells from blood. The receptors stem from a young man with type 1 diabetes.

This clone occurred a few times. The chain recombines TRBV7-8 with TRBJ2-7, with D possibly being TRBD2 (5 bases). Trimming removed 0 bases at V and 3 bases at J, with 15 bases between. CDR1 and CDR2 from the germline V gene are SGHVS and FQNEAQ. The CDR3 consists of 16 residues. CDR3 DNA sequence: TGTGCCAGCAGCTTAGCGCCCGGTAGCGCTAACTACGAGCAGTACTTC. This sequence encodes CASSLAPGSANYEQYF.

This clone has just a few counts. The chain recombines TRBV6-5 with TRBJ1-1, with 11 bases aligning to TRBD1. V dropped 5 bases and J dropped 10; count of bases not matched to a gene: 12. This CDR3 has 15 amino acids. Germline CDR1 is MNHEY and CDR2 is SVGAGI. The CDR3 DNA follows: TGTGCCAGCAGTCGGGACAGGGGGTTTTCACTGATAGCTTTCTTT. It is translated as CASSRDRGFSLIAFF.

The chain joins TRBV7-9 to TRBJ2-7, with 7 bases fitting TRBD1. Per the germline V gene, CDR1 is SEHNR and CDR2 is FQNEAQ (reference sequence). Trimming cost V 2 bases and J 12 bases; bases outside gene matches: 13. This CDR3 has 14 residues. CDR3 region: CASSLRQGNLYWYF. The CDR3 DNA is TGTGCCAGCAGCTTAAGACAGGGCAATCTTTACTGGTACTTC.

This clone was found a few times. V gene TRBV29-1 combines with J gene TRBJ2-7, with 10 positions matching TRBD2. This CDR3 has 15 residues. Trimming at V came to 6 bases and at J to 0 bases, leaving 8 bases not matched to a gene. Germline V CDR1 and CDR2: SQVTM, ANQGSEA. DNA of the CDR3: TGCAGCGTCAAGGGGACTAGCGAGATCTCCTACGAGCAGTACTTC. Its translation: CSVKGTSEISYEQYF.

This clone was found a few times. The chain links TRBV6-5 to TRBJ2-3, with 8 bases lining up with TRBD1. CDR1 and CDR2 from the germline V gene are MNHEY and SVGAGI. This CDR3 comprises 15 residues. Trimming cost V 6 bases and J 1 base; bases outside gene matches: 6. DNA for the CDR3: TGTGCCAGCAGAACTCCGGGACAGGGCACAGATACGCAGTATTTT. Residues: CASRTPGQGTDTQYF.

The V gene is TRBV18, the J gene TRBJ1-1; 7 nucleotides match TRBD1. Unmatched junction bases numbered 6, after V lost 3 bases and J lost 2 bases. CDR1 is KGHSH, CDR2 LQKENI, per germline. The CDR3 consists of 15 residues. The CDR3 loop is CASSPMGQLNTEAFF. The CDR3, as DNA: TGTGCCAGCTCACCTATGGGACAGTTAAACACTGAAGCTTTCTTT.

This clone was observed a few times. The chain carries TRBV11-2 and TRBJ2-1; 11 bases line up with TRBD2. V gave up 0 bases and J gave up 15 bases; unmatched junction bases: 7. The CDR3 spans 14 residues. Per germline, CDR1 SGHAT and CDR2 FQNNGV. The CDR3 region is CASSLELAGAVPFF. The CDR3 nucleotides read TGTGCCAGCAGCTTAGAACTAGCGGGGGCAGTTCCGTTCTTC.

The chain uses TRBV5-1 and TRBJ1-1; TRBD1 aligns across 9 bases. Trimming at V came to 3 bases and at J to 2 bases, leaving 8 bases not matched to a gene. The CDR3 is made up of 16 amino acids. Germline values: CDR1 SGHRS, CDR2 YFSETQ. This chain's CDR3 is CASSSSDRGGNTEAFF. In DNA, the CDR3 is TGCGCCAGCAGCTCCTCGGACAGGGGTGGTAACACTGAAGCTTTCTTT.